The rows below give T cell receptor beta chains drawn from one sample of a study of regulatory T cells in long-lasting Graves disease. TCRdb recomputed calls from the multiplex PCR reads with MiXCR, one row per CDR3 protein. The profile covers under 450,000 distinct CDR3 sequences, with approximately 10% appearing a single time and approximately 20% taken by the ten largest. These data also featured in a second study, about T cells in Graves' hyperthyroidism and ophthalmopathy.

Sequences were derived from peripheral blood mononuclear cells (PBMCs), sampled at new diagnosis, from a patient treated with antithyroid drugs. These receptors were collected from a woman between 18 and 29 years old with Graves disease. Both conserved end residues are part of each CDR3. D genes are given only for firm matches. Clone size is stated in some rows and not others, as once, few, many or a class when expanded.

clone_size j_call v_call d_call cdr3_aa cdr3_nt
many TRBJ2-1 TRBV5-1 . CASSLMYGSSYNEQFF TGCGCCAGCAGCTTGATGTACGGTAGCTCCTACAATGAGCAGTTCTTC
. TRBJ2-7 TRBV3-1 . CASARAPGTYEQYF TGTGCCAGCGCCCGGGCACCAGGGACCTACGAGCAGTACTTC
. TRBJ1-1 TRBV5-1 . CASMHTLNTEAFF TGCGCCAGCATGCACACTTTGAACACTGAAGCCTTCTTT
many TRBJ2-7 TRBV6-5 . CASSYGGRGTTYEQYF TGTGCCAGCAGTTACGGAGGGCGAGGCACCACCTACGAGCAGTACTTC
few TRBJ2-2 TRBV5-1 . CASSFMTVGTGELFF TGCGCCAGCAGCTTTATGACAGTTGGCACCGGGGAGCTGTTTTTT
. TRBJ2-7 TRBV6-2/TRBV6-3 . CASSYSRLPSYEQYF TGTGCCAGCAGTTACTCTAGACTCCCATCGTACGAGCAGTACTTC
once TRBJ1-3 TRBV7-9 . CASSPAPIKQDLNSGNTIYF TGTGCCAGCAGCCCCGCACCAATTAAACAGGACCTAAACTCTGGAAACACCATATATTTT
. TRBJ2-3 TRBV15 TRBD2 CATSRGARVGGAVTDTQYF TGTGCCACCAGCAGAGGGGCGAGAGTCGGGGGGGCCGTCACAGATACGCAGTATTTT
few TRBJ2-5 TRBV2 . CAGSREETQYF TGTGCCGGCAGCAGGGAAGAGACCCAGTACTTC
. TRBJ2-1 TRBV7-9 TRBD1 CASSLGQGTDNEQFF TGTGCCAGCAGCTTAGGACAGGGTACCGACAATGAGCAGTTCTTC
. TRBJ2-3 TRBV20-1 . CSAPDGRSTDTQYF TGCAGTGCCCCGGACGGACGAAGCACAGATACGCAGTATTTT
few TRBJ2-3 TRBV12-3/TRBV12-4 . CASSDAGRRTDTQYF TGTGCCAGCAGTGACGCGGGTCGCCGCACAGATACGCAGTATTTT
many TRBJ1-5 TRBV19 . CASSTPRYSNQPQHF TGTGCCAGTAGTACCCCACGTTATAGCAATCAGCCCCAGCATTTT
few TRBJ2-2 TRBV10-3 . CAIGGVPNTGELFF TGTGCCATCGGAGGGGTCCCGAACACCGGGGAGCTGTTTTTT
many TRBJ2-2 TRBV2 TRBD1 CASRDRGIGGELFF TGTGCCAGCAGAGACAGGGGGATAGGCGGGGAGCTGTTTTTT
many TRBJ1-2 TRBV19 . CASSPGRPIYGYTF TGTGCCAGTAGTCCGGGGCGGCCGATCTATGGCTACACCTTC
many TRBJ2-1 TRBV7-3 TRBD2 CASSPGGSNEQFF TGTGCCAGCAGCCCCGGGGGGAGCAATGAGCAGTTCTTC
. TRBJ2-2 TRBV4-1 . CASSQDRTGIITGTRTGELFF TGCGCCAGCAGCCAAGATCGGACAGGGATAATTACCGGGACTAGAACCGGGGAGCTGTTTTTT
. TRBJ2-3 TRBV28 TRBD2 CASSPGTSGRGTDTQYF TGTGCCAGCAGTCCCGGGACTAGCGGGAGGGGGACAGATACGCAGTATTTT
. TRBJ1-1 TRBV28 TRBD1 CASSPTSQTGGRTEAFF TGTGCCAGCAGTCCCACTTCTCAGACAGGGGGGCGTACTGAAGCTTTCTTT
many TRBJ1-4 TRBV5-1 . CASSREQGWDEKLFF TGCGCCAGCAGCCGCGAACAGGGATGGGATGAAAAACTGTTTTTT
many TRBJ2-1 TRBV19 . CASSTRRVGEQFF TGTGCCAGTAGTACGCGCAGGGTTGGTGAGCAGTTCTTC
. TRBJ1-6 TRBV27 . CASSLTGTDNSPLHF TGTGCCAGCAGCTTAACCGGGACGGATAATTCACCCCTCCACTTT
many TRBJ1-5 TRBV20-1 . CSARGANQPQHF TGCAGTGCTCGGGGGGCCAATCAGCCCCAGCATTTT
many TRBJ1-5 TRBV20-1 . CSARGTTSNQPQHF TGCAGTGCTAGAGGGACAACTAGCAATCAGCCCCAGCATTTT
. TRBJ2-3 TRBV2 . CASDSGSDTQYF TGTGCCAGTGACTCGGGGTCAGATACGCAGTATTTT
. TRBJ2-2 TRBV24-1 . CATSAGTNTGELFF TGTGCCACCAGTGCGGGAACCAACACCGGGGAGCTGTTTTTT
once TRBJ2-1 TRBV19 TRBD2 CASSFGLASEQFF TGTGCCAGTAGTTTCGGACTAGCTTCTGAGCAGTTCTTC
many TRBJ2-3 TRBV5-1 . CASNWRKDPVDTQYF TGCGCCAGCAACTGGCGTAAGGACCCGGTGGATACGCAGTATTTT
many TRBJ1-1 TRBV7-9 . CASSLYDNREAFF TGTGCCAGCAGCTTATATGATAACAGGGAAGCTTTCTTT
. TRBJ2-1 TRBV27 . CASSLGAGQGGPNEQFF TGTGCCAGCAGTTTGGGGGCGGGGCAGGGAGGGCCCAATGAGCAGTTCTTC
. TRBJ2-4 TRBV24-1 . CATTTGSGVVAKNIQYF TGTGCCACCACCACGGGCTCCGGGGTTGTAGCCAAAAACATTCAGTACTTC
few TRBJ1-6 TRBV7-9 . CASSSNRAYNSPLHF TGTGCCAGCAGCTCCAACAGAGCCTATAATTCACCCCTCCACTTT
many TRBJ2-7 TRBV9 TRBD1 CASSASGTGGYEQYF TGTGCCAGCAGCGCTTCCGGGACAGGGGGGTACGAGCAGTACTTC
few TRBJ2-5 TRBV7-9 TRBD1 CASNSQGAPGETQYF TGTGCCAGCAACTCACAGGGGGCGCCCGGAGAGACCCAGTACTTC
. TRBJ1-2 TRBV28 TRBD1 CASSFDPDRGGYAF TGTGCCAGCAGTTTCGATCCCGACAGGGGTGGCTACGCCTTC
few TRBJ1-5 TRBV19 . CASSVRPSSNQPQHF TGTGCCAGTAGCGTCCGCCCCAGTAGCAATCAGCCCCAGCATTTT
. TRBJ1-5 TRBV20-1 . CSAYPGPGQPQHF TGCAGTGCTTATCCGGGTCCCGGGCAGCCCCAGCATTTT
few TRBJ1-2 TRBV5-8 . CASSWGSPARDYGYTF TGTGCCAGCAGCTGGGGCTCACCCGCTAGGGATTATGGCTACACCTTC